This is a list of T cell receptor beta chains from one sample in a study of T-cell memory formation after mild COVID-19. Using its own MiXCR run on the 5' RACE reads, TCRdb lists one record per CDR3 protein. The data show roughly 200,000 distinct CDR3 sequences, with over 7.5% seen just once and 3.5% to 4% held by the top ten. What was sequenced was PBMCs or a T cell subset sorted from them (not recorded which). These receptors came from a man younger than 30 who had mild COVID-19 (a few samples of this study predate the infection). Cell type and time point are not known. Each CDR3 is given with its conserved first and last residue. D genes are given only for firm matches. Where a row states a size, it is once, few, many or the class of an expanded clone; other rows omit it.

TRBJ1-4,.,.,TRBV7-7,TGTGCTAGCAGCTTAGCCCAAGATGAAAAACTGTTTTTT,CASSLAQDEKLFF
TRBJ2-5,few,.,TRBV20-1,TGCAGTGCTAGACCCCCCGTCCAAGAGACCCAGTACTTC,CSARPPVQETQYF
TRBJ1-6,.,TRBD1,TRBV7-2,TGTGCCAGCAGCGATATGTGGACAGGGGTCAATTCACCCCTCCACTTT,CASSDMWTGVNSPLHF
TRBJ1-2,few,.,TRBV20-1,TGCAGTGCTAGAAACCCCCTGACCGGCTACACCTTC,CSARNPLTGYTF
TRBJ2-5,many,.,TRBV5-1,TGCGCCAGCAGCTCAAACTTCCAGACCCAGTACTTC,CASSSNFQTQYF
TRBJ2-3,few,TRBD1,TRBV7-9,TGTGCCAGCAGCTCTCGACAGGGGCTCCCCACAGATACGCAGTATTTT,CASSSRQGLPTDTQYF
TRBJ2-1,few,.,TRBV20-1,TGCAGTGCTCCGATCGCGGGGATATACAATGAGCAGTTCTTC,CSAPIAGIYNEQFF
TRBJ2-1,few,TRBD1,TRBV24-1,TGTGCCACCGGTGGGACAGGGAGGGTTGATGAGCAGTTCTTC,CATGGTGRVDEQFF
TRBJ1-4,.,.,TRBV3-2,TGTGCCAGCATCTTACGAACGTCCCCTGTTTTT,CASILRTSPVF
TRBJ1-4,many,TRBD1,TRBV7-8,TGTGCCAGCAGCTTAAGACGGGGACAGGGAATGAGTGAAAAACTGTTTTTT,CASSLRRGQGMSEKLFF
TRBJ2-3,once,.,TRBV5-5,TGTGCCAGCGGGGCAGCGGCAGATACGCAGTATTTT,CASGAAADTQYF
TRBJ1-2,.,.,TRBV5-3,TGTGCCAGAAGCTTGGCCGGTGGCTACACCTTC,CARSLAGGYTF
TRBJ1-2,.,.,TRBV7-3,TGTGCCAGCAGACCCAAGGTCGGGAGCTTTAGTGGCTACACCTTC,CASRPKVGSFSGYTF
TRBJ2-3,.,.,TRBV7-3,TGTGCCAGCAGACGGGACCCGAGCACAGATACGCAGTATTTT,CASRRDPSTDTQYF
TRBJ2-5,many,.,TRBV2,TGTGCCAGCAGTGTGCGGGGACAAGAGACCCAGTACTTC,CASSVRGQETQYF
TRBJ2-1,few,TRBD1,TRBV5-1,TGCGCCAGCAGTCGGACAGGGGATAAATACAATGAGCAGTTCTTC,CASSRTGDKYNEQFF
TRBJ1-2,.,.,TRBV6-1,TGTGCCAGCAGGGGACTCTGGTATGGCTACACCTTC,CASRGLWYGYTF
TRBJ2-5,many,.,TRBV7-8,TGTGCCAGCAGCTTATGGGCGAACTCAGAGACCCAGTACTTC,CASSLWANSETQYF
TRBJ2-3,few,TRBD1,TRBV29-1,TGCAGCGTTGCCTTCGGGACAGGGGGCCCGGATACGCAGTATTTT,CSVAFGTGGPDTQYF
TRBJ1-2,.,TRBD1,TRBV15,TGTGCCACCAGCAGAGGAGGAGGGGGCTCTAACTATGGCTACACCTTC,CATSRGGGGSNYGYTF
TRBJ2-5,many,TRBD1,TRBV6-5,TGTGCCAGCAGTTACGGGACAGGGGGAGAGACCCAGTACTTC,CASSYGTGGETQYF